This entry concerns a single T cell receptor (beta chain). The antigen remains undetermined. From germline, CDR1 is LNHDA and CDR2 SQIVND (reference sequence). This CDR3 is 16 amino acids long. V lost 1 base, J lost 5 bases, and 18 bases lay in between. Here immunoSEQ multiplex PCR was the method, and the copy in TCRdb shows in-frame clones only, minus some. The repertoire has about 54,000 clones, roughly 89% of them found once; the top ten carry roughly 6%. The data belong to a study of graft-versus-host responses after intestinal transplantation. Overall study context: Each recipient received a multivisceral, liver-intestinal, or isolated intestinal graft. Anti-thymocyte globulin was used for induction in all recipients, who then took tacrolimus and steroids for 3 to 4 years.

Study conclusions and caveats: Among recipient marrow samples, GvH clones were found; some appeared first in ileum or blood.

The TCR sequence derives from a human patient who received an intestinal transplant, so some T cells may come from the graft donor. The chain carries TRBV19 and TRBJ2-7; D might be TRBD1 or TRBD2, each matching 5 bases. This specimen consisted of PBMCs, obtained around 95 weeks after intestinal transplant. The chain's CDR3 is CASSIAWDPTHHEQYF. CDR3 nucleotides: TGTGCCAGTAGTATAGCCTGGGACCCGACCCACCACGAGCAGTACTTC. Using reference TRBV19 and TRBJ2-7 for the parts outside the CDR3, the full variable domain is DGGITQSPKYLFRKEGQNVTLSCEQNLNHDAMYWYRQDPGQGLRLIYYSQIVNDFQKGDIAEGYSVSREKKESFPLTVTSAQKNPTAFYLCASSIAWDPTHHEQYFGPGTRLTVT.